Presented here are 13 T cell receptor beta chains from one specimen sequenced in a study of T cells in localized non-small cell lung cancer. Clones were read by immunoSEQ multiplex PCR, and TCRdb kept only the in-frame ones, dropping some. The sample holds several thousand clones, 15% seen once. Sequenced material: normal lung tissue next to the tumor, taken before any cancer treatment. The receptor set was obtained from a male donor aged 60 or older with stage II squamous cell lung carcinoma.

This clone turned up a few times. The CDR3 DNA follows: TGTGCCAGCAGCTTATGGGGACAGGGGGCGATAAATTCACCCCTCCACTTT. It encodes CASSLWGQGAINSPLHF. V is TRBV11-3 and J is TRBJ1-6, with 12 bases that match TRBD1. V gave up 2 bases and J gave up 7 bases; unmatched junction bases: 6. This CDR3 region has 17 residues. Germline lookup yields CDR1 SGHNT and CDR2 YENEEA.

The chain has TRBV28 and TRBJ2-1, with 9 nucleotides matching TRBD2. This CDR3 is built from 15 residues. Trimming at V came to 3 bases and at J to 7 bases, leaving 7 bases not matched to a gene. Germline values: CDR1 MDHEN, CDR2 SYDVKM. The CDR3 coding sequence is TGTGCCAGCAGTTTTGGCGGGAGGGCCTTAAATGAGCAGTTCTTC. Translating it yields CASSFGGRALNEQFF.

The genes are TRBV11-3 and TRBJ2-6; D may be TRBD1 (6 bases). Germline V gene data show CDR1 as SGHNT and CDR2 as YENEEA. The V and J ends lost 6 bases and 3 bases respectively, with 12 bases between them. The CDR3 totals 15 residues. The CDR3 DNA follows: TGTGCCAGCAGGTCACAGGGTGGTGGGGCCAACGTCCTGACTTTC. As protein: CASRSQGGGANVLTF.

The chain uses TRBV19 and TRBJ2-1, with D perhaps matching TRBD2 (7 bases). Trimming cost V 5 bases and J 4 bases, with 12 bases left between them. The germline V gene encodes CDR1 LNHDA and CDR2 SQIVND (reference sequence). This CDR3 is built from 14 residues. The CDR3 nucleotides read TGTGCCAGTAGTGCGGGGGCCGGTTACAATGAGCAGTTCTTC. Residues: CASSAGAGYNEQFF. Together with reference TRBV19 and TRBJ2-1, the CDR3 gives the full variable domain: DGGITQSPKYLFRKEGQNVTLSCEQNLNHDAMYWYRQDPGQGLRLIYYSQIVNDFQKGDIAEGYSVSREKKESFPLTVTSAQKNPTAFYLCASSAGAGYNEQFFGPGTRLTVL.

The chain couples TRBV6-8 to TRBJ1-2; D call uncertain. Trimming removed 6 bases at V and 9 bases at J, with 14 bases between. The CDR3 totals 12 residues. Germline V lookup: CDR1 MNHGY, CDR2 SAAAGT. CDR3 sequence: CASRRDEGSYTF. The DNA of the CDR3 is TGTGCCAGCAGGCGTGATGAAGGGAGCTACACCTTC.

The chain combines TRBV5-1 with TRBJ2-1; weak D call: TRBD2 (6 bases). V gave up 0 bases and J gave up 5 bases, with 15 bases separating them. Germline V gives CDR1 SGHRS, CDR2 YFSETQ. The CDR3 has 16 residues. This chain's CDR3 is CASSLEPSAADNEQFF. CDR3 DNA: TGCGCCAGCAGCTTGGAACCTAGCGCTGCGGACAATGAGCAGTTCTTC.

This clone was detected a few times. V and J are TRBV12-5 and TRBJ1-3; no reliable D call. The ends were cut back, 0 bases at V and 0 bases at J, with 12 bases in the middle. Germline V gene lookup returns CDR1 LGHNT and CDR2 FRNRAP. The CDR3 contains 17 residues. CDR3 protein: CASGLVLDGFSGNTIYF. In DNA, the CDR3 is TGTGCTAGTGGTTTGGTCCTCGACGGGTTCTCTGGAAACACCATATATTTT. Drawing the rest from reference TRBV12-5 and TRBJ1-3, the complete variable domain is DARVTQTPRHKVTEMGQEVTMRCQPILGHNTVFWYRQTMMQGLELLAYFRNRAPLDDSGMPKDRFSAEMPDATLATLKIQPSEPRDSAVYFCASGLVLDGFSGNTIYFGEGSWLTVV.

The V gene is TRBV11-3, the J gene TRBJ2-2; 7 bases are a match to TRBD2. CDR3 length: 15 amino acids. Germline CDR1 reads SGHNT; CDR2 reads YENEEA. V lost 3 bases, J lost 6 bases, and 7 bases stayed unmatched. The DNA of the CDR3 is TGTGCCAGCAGCTTTCGGCGGGAGATCTCCGGGGAGCTGTTTTTT. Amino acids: CASSFRREISGELFF. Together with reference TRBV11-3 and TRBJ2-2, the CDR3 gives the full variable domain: EAGVVQSPRYKIIEKKQPVAFWCNPISGHNTLYWYLQNLGQGPELLIRYENEEAVDDSQLPKDRFSAERLKGVDSTLKIQPAELGDSAVYLCASSFRREISGELFFGEGSRLTVL.

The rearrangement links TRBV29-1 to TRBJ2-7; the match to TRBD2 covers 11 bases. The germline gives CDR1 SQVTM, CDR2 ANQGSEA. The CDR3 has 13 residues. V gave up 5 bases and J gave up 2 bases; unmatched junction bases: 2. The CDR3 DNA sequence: TGCAGCGTTCGACTAGCGGGACCCTACGAGCAGTACTTC. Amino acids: CSVRLAGPYEQYF.

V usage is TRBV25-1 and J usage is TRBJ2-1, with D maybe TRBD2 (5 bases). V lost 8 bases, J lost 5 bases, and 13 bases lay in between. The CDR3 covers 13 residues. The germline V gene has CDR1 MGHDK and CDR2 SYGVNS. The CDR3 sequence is CASGGPLNNEQFF. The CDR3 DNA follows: TGTGCCAGCGGAGGACCGCTAAACAATGAGCAGTTCTTC.

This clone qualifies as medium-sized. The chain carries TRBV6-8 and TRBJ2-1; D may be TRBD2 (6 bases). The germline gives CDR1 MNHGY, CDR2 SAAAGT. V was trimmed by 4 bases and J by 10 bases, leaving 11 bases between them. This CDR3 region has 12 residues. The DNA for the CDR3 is TGTGCCAGCAGTTCACCCGCGGGAGAGCAGTTCTTC. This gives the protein CASSSPAGEQFF.

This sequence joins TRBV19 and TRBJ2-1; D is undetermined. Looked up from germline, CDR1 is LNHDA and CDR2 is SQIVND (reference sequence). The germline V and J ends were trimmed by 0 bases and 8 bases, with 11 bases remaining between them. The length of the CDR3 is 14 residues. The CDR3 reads CASSIDPRSDEQFF. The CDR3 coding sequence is TGTGCCAGTAGTATAGATCCTCGGTCCGATGAGCAGTTCTTC.

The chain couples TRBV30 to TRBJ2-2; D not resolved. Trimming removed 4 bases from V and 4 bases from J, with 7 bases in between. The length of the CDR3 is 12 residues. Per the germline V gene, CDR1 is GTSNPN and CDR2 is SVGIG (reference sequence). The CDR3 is CAWTPGTGELFF. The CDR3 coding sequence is TGTGCCTGGACCCCCGGCACCGGGGAGCTGTTTTTT.